The 30 T cell receptor beta chains below were found in one sample sequenced in a study of a mutant IDH1 vaccine in newly diagnosed glioma. Here immunoSEQ multiplex PCR was the method, and the copy in TCRdb shows in-frame clones only, minus some. The sample carries nearly 55,000 clones, approximately 80% recorded once. The time point here: week 5, during vaccination. Each dose of the vaccine consisted of 300 ug of mutant IDH1 20-mer peptide, with topical imiquimod. Their target antigens are unknown. Sequenced material: PBMCs, taken from a glioma patient whose treatment included an IDH1 peptide vaccine. The receptors here all came from a man aged 25-45 years with glioma.

This sequence joins TRBV19 and TRBJ2-2; D is ambiguous. In germline, CDR1 is LNHDA, CDR2 SQIVND (reference sequence). Trimming left V 3 bases short and J 4 bases short, with 12 bases between. This CDR3 contains 15 residues. CDR3 sequence: CASSIGRSSTGELFF. The CDR3 DNA sequence: TGTGCCAGTAGTATCGGCAGGTCTTCCACCGGGGAGCTGTTTTTT.

The chain employs TRBV11-2 and TRBJ1-4; D possibly corresponds to TRBD1 (5 bases). V lost 8 bases and J 5 bases, leaving 18 bases between the germline ends. The CDR3 sequence is 15 residues long. CDR1 SGHAT and CDR2 FQNNGV come from the germline V gene. The CDR3 DNA reads as TGTGCCAGCGGCCCGGGGGGGACGGAAAATGAAAAACTGTTTTTT. It yields the protein CASGPGGTENEKLFF.

This clone was counted between two and nine times. The chain links TRBV4-1 to TRBJ1-5; D perhaps matches TRBD1 (6 bases). The CDR3 loop spans 16 amino acids. Germline CDR1 MGHRA, CDR2 YSYEKL. V was trimmed by 0 bases and J by 3 bases, leaving 12 bases between them. The CDR3 DNA reads as TGCGCCAGCAGCCAAGATAAGGGACAACTCAATCAGCCCCAGCATTTT. Translating it yields CASSQDKGQLNQPQHF.

The V gene is TRBV27, the J gene TRBJ1-4; 9 bases line up with TRBD1. The CDR3 is 16 amino acids. V was pared by 5 bases and J by 4 bases, with 8 bases of the junction left unmatched. In germline, CDR1 is MNHEY, CDR2 SMNVEV (reference sequence). The DNA of the CDR3 is TGTGCCAGCAGTCCACTGGGACAGGGTCTTAATGAAAAACTGTTTTTT. Translation gives CASSPLGQGLNEKLFF. Based on the CDR3 plus reference TRBV27 and TRBJ1-4, the full variable domain is EAQVTQNPRYLITVTGKKLTVTCSQNMNHEYMSWYRQDPGLGLRQIYYSMNVEVTDKGDVPEGYKVSRKEKRNFPLILESPSPNQTSLYFCASSPLGQGLNEKLFFGSGTQLSVL.

CDR3 DNA: TGTGCCAGCAGCTTAGGTCCAGACGGCAATCAGCCCCAGCATTTT. This gives the protein CASSLGPDGNQPQHF. This chain links TRBV13 with TRBJ1-5; D is unresolved. Germline assignment: CDR1 PRHDT and CDR2 FYEKMQ (reference sequence). This CDR3 is built from 15 residues. With 0 bases removed from V and 2 bases from J, the gap between germline ends came to 8 bases.

The gene calls are TRBV5-1 and TRBJ2-7; TRBD2 aligns across 7 bases. The CDR3 loop spans 15 amino acids. V lost 1 base to trimming and J lost 0 bases; unmatched junction nucleotides: 4. Germline V lookup: CDR1 SGHRS, CDR2 YFSETQ. CDR3 nucleotide sequence: TGCGCCAGCAGCTTGATTAGCGGGTACTCCTACGAGCAGTACTTC. It is translated as CASSLISGYSYEQYF.

The V and J genes are TRBV7-9 and TRBJ2-7, with D perhaps assigned TRBD1 or TRBD2 (5 bases each). This CDR3 is built from 15 residues. Germline-derived CDR1 and CDR2 are SEHNR and FQNEAQ (reference sequence). Trimming left V 1 base short and J 1 base short, with 11 bases between. DNA for the CDR3: TGTGCCAGCAGCTTAGTTGTGGGGGAGTCCTACGAGCAGTACTTC. Residues: CASSLVVGESYEQYF.

The chain links TRBV10-3 to TRBJ2-5, with TRBD2 identical over 12 bases. The CDR3 length is 16 residues. The trim removed 4 bases at V and 3 bases at J, leaving 6 bases unmatched. From germline, CDR1 is ENHRY and CDR2 SYGVKD. CDR3 sequence reads: CAISGLAGASKETQYF. CDR3 coding DNA: TGTGCCATCAGTGGACTAGCGGGGGCATCAAAAGAGACCCAGTACTTC.

The genes are TRBV11-3 and TRBJ2-3; no clear D. The CDR3 runs 12 residues. Germline loops: CDR1 SGHNT, CDR2 YENEEA. The V and J ends lost 4 bases and 3 bases respectively, with 5 bases between them. CDR3 loop: CASSSVTDTQYF. The CDR3 nucleotides are TGTGCCAGCAGCTCGGTTACAGATACGCAGTATTTT.

This clone was observed once. CDR3 region: CASSTRQGAGTEAFF. The CDR3 DNA reads as TGTGCCAGTAGTACCCGACAGGGCGCGGGCACTGAAGCTTTCTTT. J is TRBJ1-1 and V is TRBV19, with TRBD1 identical over 7 bases. Germline V gene lookup returns CDR1 LNHDA and CDR2 SQIVND (reference sequence). With 4 bases clipped from V and 4 bases from J, the junction kept 9 bases outside the gene matches. The CDR3 spans 15 residues.

V usage is TRBV6-6 and J usage is TRBJ1-2; TRBD1 agrees at 7 bases. CDR1 is MNHNY and CDR2 is SVGAGI in the germline V gene (reference sequence). J lost 0 bases, V lost 6 bases, and 7 bases had no gene match. The CDR3 loop spans 15 amino acids. CDR3: CASRLPGQSNYGYTF. CDR3 DNA: TGTGCCAGCAGACTCCCGGGACAGTCTAACTATGGCTACACCTTC.

The rearrangement uses TRBV6-5 and TRBJ1-2; 8 bases align to TRBD1. Per germline, CDR1 MNHEY and CDR2 SVGAGI. This CDR3 is built from 16 residues. V dropped 1 base and J dropped 2; count of bases not matched to a gene: 6. The CDR3 sequence is CASSYFGTGENYGYTF. The DNA for the CDR3 is TGTGCCAGCAGTTACTTTGGGACAGGCGAAAACTATGGCTACACCTTC.

This clone was seen only a few times. The gene calls are TRBV5-1 and TRBJ2-2; D is ambiguous. Trimming shortened V by 4 bases and J by 5 bases, and 9 bases separated the two germline ends. Germline V gives CDR1 SGHRS, CDR2 YFSETQ. The CDR3 length is 13 residues. The CDR3 protein is CASSLWETGELFF. The CDR3 nucleotides read TGCGCCAGCAGCCTTTGGGAAACCGGGGAGCTGTTTTTT.

Worth noting for this clone: This sample also contains other DNA sequences that code for the same CDR3. The chain combines TRBV7-9 with TRBJ2-7; 8 bases align to TRBD2. Germline loops: CDR1 SEHNR, CDR2 FQNEAQ (reference sequence). The V gene end was trimmed by 5 bases and the J gene end by 3 bases; junction bases not matched to a gene: 3. This CDR3 contains 13 residues. This chain's CDR3 is CASSPGTSYEQYF. The CDR3 DNA reads as TGTGCCAGCAGCCCGGGGACTAGCTACGAGCAGTACTTC.

The genes are TRBV9 and TRBJ1-6; TRBD1 might be the D (6 bases). Germline V gene lookup returns CDR1 SGDLS and CDR2 YYNGEE. Trimming removed 0 bases at V and 6 bases at J, with 10 bases between. This CDR3 is built from 15 residues. This CDR3 reads CASSVEDRSNSPLHF. In DNA, the CDR3 is TGTGCCAGCAGCGTAGAGGACAGATCTAATTCACCCCTCCACTTT.

The chain employs TRBV5-1 and TRBJ2-1; 11 nucleotides line up with TRBD1. The CDR3 runs to 16 residues. In germline, CDR1 is SGHRS, CDR2 YFSETQ. V lost 4 bases to trimming and J lost 8 bases; unmatched junction nucleotides: 11. DNA for the CDR3: TGCGCCAGCAGCGTCGGGAGGACAGGGGGCTATCATGAGCAGTTCTTC. It yields the protein CASSVGRTGGYHEQFF.

The chain employs TRBV7-2 and TRBJ2-2, with a tentative D call TRBD2 (5 bases). There are 15 residues in the CDR3. Germline CDR1 SGHTA, CDR2 FQGNSA. Trimming removed 8 bases from V and 6 bases from J, with 19 bases in between. In DNA form, the CDR3 reads TGTGCCAGCGCAATCGCCCGGGGTTTGGCCGGGGAGCTGTTTTTT. It is translated as CASAIARGLAGELFF.

Turning to this clone: Germline is not matched at one junction end, which may reflect a read error. The V and J genes are TRBV5-4 and TRBJ1-1; D is unresolved. Germline V gene data show CDR1 as SGHNT and CDR2 as YYREEE (reference sequence). This CDR3 spans 9 amino acids. CDR3 region: CARSPGSIF. CDR3 DNA: TGTGCCCGCAGCCCAGGATCGATCTTT.

This chain uses TRBV7-9 with TRBJ2-3; tentative D call: TRBD1 (5 bases). From germline, CDR1 is SEHNR and CDR2 FQNEAQ (reference sequence). Trimming shortened V by 1 base and J by 5 bases, and 10 bases separated the two germline ends. The CDR3 extends over 14 amino acids. The chain's CDR3 is CASSLDQGRDTQYF. Written as DNA, the CDR3 is TGTGCCAGCAGCTTAGACCAGGGAAGAGATACGCAGTATTTT.

The chain links TRBV19 to TRBJ2-2; D is ambiguous. Trimming cost V 5 bases and J 6 bases, with 13 bases left between them. Germline-derived CDR1 and CDR2 are LNHDA and SQIVND (reference sequence). This CDR3 has 14 residues. DNA for the CDR3: TGTGCCAGTAGTCCTGGGCCAGTATCCGGGGAGCTGTTTTTT. Its translation is CASSPGPVSGELFF.

This clone was observed a handful of times. This sequence joins TRBV5-1 and TRBJ1-2; TRBD1 is a possible D gene (5 bases). The CDR3 contains 15 residues. Per the germline V gene, CDR1 is SGHRS and CDR2 is YFSETQ. Trimming took off 1 base at V and 3 bases at J, with 13 bases between the two ends. CDR3 DNA: TGCGCCAGCAGCTTGTTGGGGGGAAAGGACTATGGCTACACCTTC. It yields the protein CASSLLGGKDYGYTF. The variable domain in full, completed from reference TRBV5-1 and TRBJ1-2, reads KAGVTQTPRYLIKTRGQQVTLSCSPISGHRSVSWYQQTPGQGLQFLFEYFSETQRNKGNFPGRFSGRQFSNSRSEMNVSTLELGDSALYLCASSLLGGKDYGYTFGSGTRLTVV.

V usage is TRBV19 and J usage is TRBJ1-2, with TRBD1 identical over 9 bases. Germline assignment: CDR1 LNHDA and CDR2 SQIVND (reference sequence). CDR3 length: 13 residues. V shed 6 bases and J 5 bases; nucleotides not matched to a gene: 4. The CDR3 nucleotides are TGTGCCAGTAGGAGGACAGGGGAATATGGCTACACCTTC. Translated: CASRRTGEYGYTF.

The chain is built from TRBV11-2 and TRBJ2-1, with D possibly being TRBD1 (5 bases). In germline, CDR1 is SGHAT, CDR2 FQNNGV. CDR3 length: 15 amino acids. V lost 5 bases and J 5 bases, leaving 16 bases between the germline ends. CDR3 region: CASSLNRRNNNEQFF. The CDR3 DNA sequence: TGTGCCAGCAGCCTGAACAGGAGAAATAACAATGAGCAGTTCTTC.

The CDR3 nucleotides are TGTGCCAGCAGCATGACCCAGGTCTATGAGCAGTTCTTC. This sequence encodes CASSMTQVYEQFF. The rearrangement joins TRBV6-1 to TRBJ2-1; no firm D call. Trimming stripped 6 bases from V and 8 bases from J, with 14 bases between. This CDR3 is built from 13 residues. Germline V gene data show CDR1 as MNHNS and CDR2 as SASEGT.

This clone was recorded a few times. The CDR3 here is CSGVSGNTIYF. CDR3 DNA: TGCAGCGGCGTCTCTGGAAACACCATATATTTT. The chain couples TRBV29-1 to TRBJ1-3; D gene uncertain. V was cut by 7 bases and J by 0 bases, with 4 bases left in between. The CDR3 runs 11 residues. Germline V gene data show CDR1 as SQVTM and CDR2 as ANQGSEA.

The DNA for the CDR3 is TGTGCCAGTAGTAGAAGCAATCAGCCCCAGCATTTT. Protein: CASSRSNQPQHF. This chain joins TRBV19 and TRBJ1-5; D uncertain. V lost 4 bases to trimming and J lost 1 base, with 2 bases between them. The CDR3 runs to 12 residues. Germline V gives CDR1 LNHDA, CDR2 SQIVND (reference sequence).

V gene TRBV18 combines with J gene TRBJ1-1; unclear D gene. Per germline, CDR1 KGHSH and CDR2 LQKENI. Between the trimmed V and J ends, which lost 2 bases and 4 bases, there was a span of 11 bases. The CDR3 is 14 amino acids. The CDR3 DNA is TGTGCCAGCTCACCAAATAACCCGATCACTGAAGCTTTCTTT. Translating it yields CASSPNNPITEAFF.

The chain couples TRBV6-1 to TRBJ1-5; D unclear. Germline V CDR1 and CDR2: MNHNS, SASEGT. The ends were cut back, 6 bases at V and 4 bases at J, with 7 bases in the middle. CDR3 size: 12 residues. CDR3 amino acids: CASRAWNQPQHF. Written as DNA, the CDR3 is TGTGCCAGCAGGGCTTGGAATCAGCCCCAGCATTTT.

This chain uses TRBV4-2 with TRBJ2-4; D not resolved. From germline, CDR1 is LGHNA and CDR2 YNFKEQ. Between the trimmed V and J ends, which lost 0 bases and 8 bases, there was a span of 14 bases. The CDR3 length is 15 residues. The CDR3 DNA follows: TGTGCCAGCAGCCAAGATGGGATAGCCGTGGACATTCAGTACTTC. Protein sequence: CASSQDGIAVDIQYF.

The table lists this clone with a few counts. The chain joins TRBV2 to TRBJ1-6, with D hard to call. V dropped 6 bases and J dropped 5 bases, with 5 bases sitting between them. The V gene's germline CDR1 is SNHLY and CDR2 FYNNEI. The CDR3 extends over 12 amino acids. The chain's CDR3 is CASRKNNSPLHF. In DNA, the CDR3 is TGTGCCAGCAGGAAAAATAATTCACCCCTCCACTTT. The full variable domain, completed using reference TRBV2 and TRBJ1-6, is EPEVTQTPSHQVTQMGQEVILRCVPISNHLYFYWYRQILGQKVEFLVSFYNNEISEKSEIFDDQFSVERPDGSNFTLKIRSTKLEDSAMYFCASRKNNSPLHFGNGTRLTVT.